These T cell receptor beta chains were read from a single sample in a study of response to subunit inactivated influenza vaccine. Each CDR3 protein is one row after TCRdb ran MiXCR on the RT-PCR reads. The data show fewer than 400,000 distinct CDR3 sequences, around a fifth seen once. Sequences were derived from PBMCs from blood, sampled approximately 20 months after vaccination. These receptors were collected from a man between 50 and 75 years old who received an inactivated influenza vaccine. CDR3s include the opening cysteine and the closing phenylalanine or tryptophan. D genes are given only for firm matches. Clone size is shown for a subset of rows, as once, few, many or a class of expanded clone.

v_gene	d_gene	j_gene	abundance	CDR3nt	CDR3aa
TRBV20-1	.	TRBJ2-3	.	TGCAGTGGTTGGGCAGATACGCAGTATTTT	CSGWADTQYF
TRBV4-2	.	TRBJ1-6	few	TGTGCCAGCAGCCAAGACTTTTGGGAGCTAAGTAATTCACCCCTCCACTTT	CASSQDFWELSNSPLHF
TRBV27	.	TRBJ1-1	few	TGTGCCAGCAGTTTACGGCCAGGGACCACTGAAGCTTTCTTT	CASSLRPGTTEAFF
TRBV5-5	.	TRBJ2-2	.	TGTGCCAGCAGCTTGGCTCCCAACGGGGAGCTGTTTTTT	CASSLAPNGELFF
TRBV27	.	TRBJ2-1	.	TGTGCCAGCAGTTTAGGACCTAGTGAGCAGTTCTTC	CASSLGPSEQFF
TRBV21-1	.	TRBJ1-6	.	TGTGCCAGCACAGAGACAGGGCGTCCGTCCTATAATTCACCCCTCCACTTT	CASTETGRPSYNSPLHF
TRBV19	TRBD1	TRBJ1-2	many	TGTGCCAGTAGTATAGATCTTGGCGGACAGGCCTCCCTCTATGGCTACACCTTC	CASSIDLGGQASLYGYTF
TRBV18	.	TRBJ2-2	.	TGTGCCAGCTCTCATAACGCGAACACCGGGGAGCTGTTTTTT	CASSHNANTGELFF
TRBV29-1	TRBD1	TRBJ1-2	few	TGCAGCGTTGAGGCGCGGAGACCAAGGCAGGGGGCGAGCGAAAGTGGCTACACCTTC	CSVEARRPRQGASESGYTF
TRBV29-1	TRBD1	TRBJ2-1	few	TGCAGCACCCAGAAGGGACAGGGGGGGGTCGAGCAGTTCTTC	CSTQKGQGGVEQFF
TRBV11-2	.	TRBJ1-1	.	TGTGCCAGCAGCTTAGGCTTTGACACTGAAGCTTTCTTT	CASSLGFDTEAFF
TRBV5-1	TRBD2	TRBJ2-4	few	TGCGCCAGCAGCTCTGGGGGGGTTAGCAAAAACATTCAGTACTTC	CASSSGGVSKNIQYF
TRBV20-1	.	TRBJ1-4	.	TGCAGTGCCGCCGGTCATAAGGGGGGAAAACTGTTTTTT	CSAAGHKGGKLFF
TRBV5-1	.	TRBJ1-5	.	TGCGACAGCTCGAAAGTCTTGGGGGGCCACACTCATGATGCACTGTGTAGCAATCAGCCCCAGCATTTT	CDSSKVLGGHTHDALCSNQPQHF
TRBV6-2/TRBV6-3	.	TRBJ2-3	.	TGTGCCAGCAGTTACTCCGCCGCTACAGATACGCAGTATTTT	CASSYSAATDTQYF
TRBV14	.	TRBJ1-6	few	TGTGCCAGCAGCCTGGACTTCTATAATTCACCCCTCCACTTT	CASSLDFYNSPLHF
TRBV2	.	TRBJ1-2	.	TGTGCCAGCAGTGAAGCGCAAAGAGGGGCGAGTGGTGGCTACACCTTC	CASSEAQRGASGGYTF
TRBV10-1	.	TRBJ1-5	few	TGCGCCAGCAGTGCATCTCTTCAGCCCCAGCATTTT	CASSASLQPQHF
TRBV4-2	TRBD1	TRBJ1-5	few	TGTGCCAGCAGCCAGATCACAGGGGGCAATCAGCCCCAGCATTTT	CASSQITGGNQPQHF
TRBV25-1	.	TRBJ1-1	few	TGTGCCAGCAGTGGAGGACCTGCGACAAGAAACACTGAAGCTTTCTTT	CASSGGPATRNTEAFF
TRBV3-1	TRBD1	TRBJ2-3	.	TGTGCCAGCAGCCGACAGGGGGCCCCCACAGATACGCAGTATTTT	CASSRQGAPTDTQYF
TRBV18	.	TRBJ2-5	.	TGTGCCAGCTCACAAACGCTCCGGGACATCCAAGAGACCCAGTACTTC	CASSQTLRDIQETQYF
TRBV7-9	.	TRBJ2-5	.	TGTGCCAGCAGCCGGGGGCGAGCGGAAACTAGGGAGACCCAGTACTTC	CASSRGRAETRETQYF
TRBV20-1	TRBD1	TRBJ1-2	few	TGCAGTGCTCAGGGACAGGGGATCTCCTATGGCTACACCTTC	CSAQGQGISYGYTF
TRBV6-6	.	TRBJ1-3	many	TGTGCCAGCCTGTGGGGCGCTGGAAACACCATATATTTT	CASLWGAGNTIYF
TRBV28	TRBD1	TRBJ2-7	.	TGTGCCAGCCAACAGGGGGCGAAGGGCGAGCAGTACTTC	CASQQGAKGEQYF
TRBV6-2/TRBV6-3	TRBD2	TRBJ2-3	.	TGTGCCAGCAGTCCACTAGCGATCCTGGGCACAGATACGCAGTATTTT	CASSPLAILGTDTQYF
TRBV2	TRBD1	TRBJ1-1	many	TGTGCCAGCACTACAGGGGTATGGACTGAAGCTTTCTTT	CASTTGVWTEAFF
TRBV20-1	.	TRBJ1-2	.	TGCAGTGCTAACACAGGGCCTGGCTACACCTTC	CSANTGPGYTF
TRBV4-3	.	TRBJ2-7	few	TGCGCCAGCAGCCAAGATGTTTCCTTTATAGGAGAGCAGTACTTC	CASSQDVSFIGEQYF
TRBV29-1	.	TRBJ2-7	.	TGCAGCGTCCGCCGGGCCCTGGATGAGTACTTC	CSVRRALDEYF
TRBV19	TRBD2	TRBJ2-1	few	TGTGCCAGTAGTATAGATCGACTAGCGCCCCGGTCCAATGAGCAGTTCTTC	CASSIDRLAPRSNEQFF
TRBV5-1	TRBD1	TRBJ2-5	.	TGCGCCAGCAAAACCGGGACAGGGCAAGAGACCCAGTACTTC	CASKTGTGQETQYF